This passage covers 30 T cell receptor beta chains from one sample sequenced in a study of cytomegalovirus exposure and HLA in healthy donors. Libraries were prepared by immunoSEQ multiplex PCR; TCRdb keeps only in-frame clonotypes and omits some of them. The sample includes about 250,000 clones, approximately 84% of them seen just once. The sequenced sample was PBMCs. The source is a man aged 18 to 35 in good health and CMV-seropositive.

CDR3 sequence (DNA): TGTGCCAGCTCACCACAGTCAGACATGAACACTGAAGCTTTCTTT. Translated, it gives CASSPQSDMNTEAFF. The chain links TRBV18 to TRBJ1-1, with unresolved D. Trimming shortened V by 1 base and J by 0 bases, and 9 bases separated the two germline ends. Germline values: CDR1 KGHSH, CDR2 LQKENI. The CDR3 has 15 amino acids.

V is TRBV20-1 and J is TRBJ1-1; tentatively, D is TRBD1 (5 bases). CDR1 and CDR2 (germline): DFQATT, SNEGSKA (reference sequence). This CDR3 comprises 11 residues. Trimming cost V 5 bases and J 2 bases, with 6 bases left between them. The CDR3 here is CSAGTNTEAFF. For the CDR3, the DNA is TGCAGTGCTGGGACCAACACTGAAGCTTTCTTT.

V gene TRBV6-1 combines with J gene TRBJ1-2; 7 positions match TRBD1. The CDR3 contains 13 residues. V was clipped by 0 bases and J by 8 bases; unmatched bases: 3. Germline loops: CDR1 MNHNS, CDR2 SASEGT. The CDR3 spells CASSEAQGDGYTF. CDR3 nucleotides: TGTGCCAGCAGTGAAGCGCAGGGGGACGGCTACACCTTC.

V usage is TRBV19 and J usage is TRBJ2-2; 7 bases are a match to TRBD1. Trimming cost V 4 bases and J 5 bases; bases outside gene matches: 1. Per germline, CDR1 LNHDA and CDR2 SQIVND (reference sequence). The CDR3 runs 13 residues. The CDR3 protein is CASSRQGTGELFF. CDR3 sequence (DNA): TGTGCCAGTAGTAGACAGGGTACCGGGGAGCTGTTTTTT.

The genes are TRBV6-5 and TRBJ2-7; D is ambiguous. Looked up from germline, CDR1 is MNHEY and CDR2 is SVGAGI. This CDR3 region has 14 residues. V lost 5 bases, J lost 2 bases, and 13 bases lay in between. The chain's CDR3 is CASSRPKYTYEQYF. In nucleotides, the CDR3 is TGTGCCAGCAGTCGTCCGAAATACACCTACGAGCAGTACTTC.

This chain joins TRBV7-9 and TRBJ1-3, with 8 bases that match TRBD1. Germline CDR1 and CDR2: SEHNR and FQNEAQ (reference sequence). The J segment lost 6 bases and the V segment lost 3 bases, leaving 4 bases of the junction unmatched. This CDR3 is 14 amino acids long. The CDR3 here is CASSFAGGSNTIYF. The CDR3 DNA is TGTGCCAGCAGCTTCGCAGGGGGCTCAAACACCATATATTTT.

The chain links TRBV6-1 to TRBJ2-6, with a weak D call TRBD1 (5 bases). This CDR3 is 15 amino acids long. The germline CDR1 and CDR2 sequences are MNHNS and SASEGT. The germline V and J ends were trimmed by 4 bases and 0 bases, with 7 bases remaining between them. CDR3 sequence: CASSARGSGANVLTF. DNA of the CDR3: TGTGCCAGCAGTGCAAGGGGCTCTGGGGCCAACGTCCTGACTTTC.

The chain recombines TRBV5-4 with TRBJ1-5; 8 bases line up with TRBD1. With V trimmed by 0 bases and J by 9 bases, 2 bases remained unmatched. This CDR3 is built from 13 residues. CDR1 and CDR2 (germline): SGHNT, YYREEE (reference sequence). For the CDR3, the DNA is TGTGCCAGCAGCTTGGAACAGGGGGGGCCCCAGCATTTT. Protein: CASSLEQGGPQHF.

This chain links TRBV13 with TRBJ1-2; 9 nucleotides agree with TRBD1. In germline, CDR1 is PRHDT, CDR2 FYEKMQ (reference sequence). The CDR3 spans 17 residues. Germline trimming cut 5 bases from V and 0 bases from J; bases unmatched to any gene: 10. CDR3: CASSALGQGKSNYGYTF. The CDR3 nucleotides are TGTGCCAGCAGCGCACTGGGACAGGGAAAATCTAACTATGGCTACACCTTC.

V and J are TRBV5-1 and TRBJ2-3; 8 nucleotides line up with TRBD2. After removal of 7 bases from V and 1 base from J, the junction contained 5 bases not matched to a gene. This CDR3 has 14 residues. CDR1 SGHRS and CDR2 YFSETQ come from the germline V gene. Written as DNA, the CDR3 is TGCGCCAGCTCGCGGCGGGAGGGCACAGATACGCAGTATTTT. Encoded protein: CASSRREGTDTQYF.

The chain employs TRBV7-9 and TRBJ2-1, with D possibly being TRBD1 (5 bases). V gave up 3 bases and J gave up 0 bases, with 9 bases separating them. Germline loops: CDR1 SEHNR, CDR2 FQNEAQ (reference sequence). This CDR3 comprises 15 residues. The CDR3 is CASSFLTGSYNEQFF. DNA for the CDR3: TGTGCCAGCAGCTTCCTTACAGGCTCCTACAATGAGCAGTTCTTC.

This clone was seen a few times. Different DNA sequences within this sample yield the same CDR3. V is TRBV18 and J is TRBJ2-7; the D is unclear. The length of the CDR3 is 13 residues. The germline V and J ends were trimmed by 0 bases and 3 bases, with 6 bases remaining between them. The germline gives CDR1 KGHSH, CDR2 LQKENI. CDR3 DNA sequence: TGTGCCAGCTCACCACCTAGCAGCTACGAGCAGTACTTC. Amino acid sequence: CASSPPSSYEQYF.

This clone has just one count. V and J are TRBV6-5 and TRBJ2-1; TRBD2 aligns across 8 bases. Germline CDR1 is MNHEY and CDR2 is SVGAGI. Germline trimming cut 2 bases from V and 6 bases from J; bases unmatched to any gene: 9. The CDR3 extends over 16 amino acids. In DNA, the CDR3 is TGTGCCAGCAGTTACACCGGCCTAGCGGGCTCCAATGAGCAGTTCTTC. Amino acid sequence: CASSYTGLAGSNEQFF.

The chain combines TRBV2 with TRBJ2-1; 10 bases map to TRBD2. The CDR3 is made up of 15 amino acids. Germline CDR1 SNHLY, CDR2 FYNNEI. The trim removed 4 bases at V and 8 bases at J, leaving 8 bases unmatched. This chain's CDR3 is CASSGRTTSGHEQFF. The CDR3 DNA reads TGTGCCAGCAGTGGCCGTACGACTAGCGGGCATGAGCAGTTCTTC.

The chain couples TRBV10-3 to TRBJ2-7, with TRBD1 matching 7 bases. The J segment lost 7 bases and the V segment lost 5 bases, leaving 5 bases of the junction unmatched. This CDR3 has 12 residues. CDR1 is ENHRY and CDR2 is SYGVKD in the germline V gene. DNA of the CDR3: TGTGCCATCAGTAGAGGGACAGTTGAGCAGTACTTC. Amino acids: CAISRGTVEQYF.

The rearrangement uses TRBV6-1 and TRBJ2-7, with D maybe TRBD2 (7 bases). Trimming shortened V by 3 bases and J by 3 bases, and 15 bases separated the two germline ends. The CDR3 spans 15 residues. CDR1 MNHNS and CDR2 SASEGT come from the germline V gene. The CDR3 sequence: CASSEGASGIYEQYF. The CDR3 bases are TGTGCCAGCAGTGAGGGGGCTAGCGGAATCTACGAGCAGTACTTC.

The V and J genes are TRBV10-2 and TRBJ1-4; TRBD1 might be the D (6 bases). This CDR3 has 14 amino acids. Trimming left V 7 bases short and J 4 bases short, with 13 bases between. Germline CDR1 WSHSY, CDR2 SAAADI. CDR3 protein: CASTPGASNEKLFF. CDR3 DNA: TGCGCCAGCACCCCAGGGGCGAGTAATGAAAAACTGTTTTTT.

The V and J genes are TRBV4-2 and TRBJ1-3; D is uncertain. The length of the CDR3 is 14 residues. Germline assignment: CDR1 LGHNA and CDR2 YNFKEQ. Trimming removed 0 bases from V and 2 bases from J, with 5 bases in between. The CDR3 DNA sequence: TGTGCCAGCAGCCAAGAGAGCGCTGGAAACACCATATATTTT. Translated, it gives CASSQESAGNTIYF.

The chain is built from TRBV5-4 and TRBJ2-3; 7 bases match TRBD2. Germline lookup yields CDR1 SGHNT and CDR2 YYREEE (reference sequence). The V and J ends lost 5 bases and 6 bases, in that order; junction bases with no gene match: 0. The CDR3 runs 11 residues. In nucleotides, the CDR3 is TGTGCCAGCAGGGGGGGGGATACGCAGTATTTT. It encodes CASRGGDTQYF.

This chain connects TRBV5-4 to TRBJ1-3; D gene unclear. Germline values: CDR1 SGHNT, CDR2 YYREEE (reference sequence). CDR3 length: 14 amino acids. The V end was cut by 2 bases, the J end by 9 bases, with 15 bases between. This CDR3 is CASSFGPLGGTIYF. CDR3 coding DNA: TGTGCCAGCAGCTTCGGCCCCCTTGGTGGCACCATATATTTT.

This clone was recorded at least ten times. The V gene is TRBV6-5, the J gene TRBJ1-2, with D hard to call. Trimming removed 2 bases at V and 4 bases at J, with 11 bases between. Germline CDR1 is MNHEY and CDR2 is SVGAGI. This CDR3 contains 14 residues. Here the CDR3 DNA reads TGTGCCAGCAGTTACGGCTCTCACGGCTATGGCTACACCTTC. Encoded protein: CASSYGSHGYGYTF.

The chain has TRBV30 and TRBJ1-4; 8 nucleotides line up with TRBD1. The CDR3 runs 13 residues. Trimming cost V 5 bases and J 4 bases; bases outside gene matches: 3. In germline, CDR1 is GTSNPN, CDR2 SVGIG (reference sequence). Written as DNA, the CDR3 is TGTGCCTGGGCCGGACAGGGTAATGAAAAACTGTTTTTT. It specifies CAWAGQGNEKLFF.

The rearrangement links TRBV5-8 to TRBJ1-4; unclear D gene. V lost 0 bases and J lost 1, with 7 bases in between. This CDR3 has 15 residues. Per germline, CDR1 SGHTS and CDR2 YDEGEE. CDR3 sequence reads: CASSLGMGTNEKLFF. DNA of the CDR3: TGTGCCAGCAGCTTGGGGATGGGAACTAATGAAAAACTGTTTTTT. Looking up the rest from reference TRBV5-8 and TRBJ1-4 gives the full variable domain: EAGVTQSPTHLIKTRGQQATLRCSPISGHTSVYWYQQALGLGLQFLLWYDEGEERNRGNFPPRFSGRQFPNYSSELNVNALELEDSALYLCASSLGMGTNEKLFFGSGTQLSVL.

The chain joins TRBV5-1 to TRBJ2-1; 7 bases map to TRBD2. In germline, CDR1 is SGHRS, CDR2 YFSETQ. The CDR3 is 14 residues long. The V segment lost 1 base and the J segment 6 bases; nucleotides outside the gene matches: 4. This CDR3 reads CASSLTSASNEQFF. As DNA, the CDR3 is TGCGCCAGCAGCTTGACTAGCGCGAGCAATGAGCAGTTCTTC.

The chain employs TRBV9 and TRBJ1-3; 9 bases agree with TRBD1. The CDR3 is 15 residues long. Losses at the gene ends were 7 bases for V and 3 bases for J; bases not matched to a gene: 8. Germline CDR1 is SGDLS and CDR2 is YYNGEE. The CDR3 here is CASGSTGGYGNTIYF. The CDR3 DNA reads TGTGCCAGCGGATCAACAGGGGGCTATGGAAACACCATATATTTT.

The rearrangement uses TRBV5-1 and TRBJ2-2; the D gene is possibly TRBD1 (6 bases). The ends were cut back, 1 base at V and 0 bases at J, with 7 bases in the middle. This CDR3 region has 15 residues. Germline loops: CDR1 SGHRS, CDR2 YFSETQ. The CDR3: CASSLNRANTGELFF. As DNA, the CDR3 is TGCGCCAGCAGCTTGAACAGGGCGAACACCGGGGAGCTGTTTTTT. Full variable domain (outside the CDR3, taken from reference TRBV5-1 and TRBJ2-2): KAGVTQTPRYLIKTRGQQVTLSCSPISGHRSVSWYQQTPGQGLQFLFEYFSETQRNKGNFPGRFSGRQFSNSRSEMNVSTLELGDSALYLCASSLNRANTGELFFGEGSRLTVL.

Turning to this clone: The sample contains more than one DNA sequence encoding this CDR3. V is TRBV5-4 and J is TRBJ2-7; D uncertain. The CDR3 totals 13 residues. Trimming took off 0 bases at V and 1 base at J, with 5 bases between the two ends. In germline, CDR1 is SGHNT, CDR2 YYREEE (reference sequence). CDR3 coding DNA: TGTGCCAGCAGCTTGGCTGGGTCCTACGAGCAGTACTTC. Residues: CASSLAGSYEQYF. The full variable domain, with the rest looked up from reference TRBV5-4 and TRBJ2-7, is ETGVTQSPTHLIKTRGQQVTLRCSSQSGHNTVSWYQQALGQGPQFIFQYYREEENGRGNFPPRFSGLQFPNYSSELNVNALELDDSALYLCASSLAGSYEQYFGPGTRLTVT.

The gene calls are TRBV5-1 and TRBJ2-2; D might be TRBD2 (5 bases). The germline V and J ends were trimmed by 0 bases and 4 bases, with 16 bases remaining between them. The CDR3 consists of 17 residues. Germline V lookup: CDR1 SGHRS, CDR2 YFSETQ. CDR3 nucleotide sequence: TGCGCCAGCAGCTTGGTACCAGGTAGCGATTTCACCGGGGAGCTGTTTTTT. Encoded protein: CASSLVPGSDFTGELFF.

The chain combines TRBV5-1 with TRBJ2-1; tentatively, D is TRBD1 or TRBD2 (5 bases each). With 1 base removed from V and 0 bases from J, the gap between germline ends came to 14 bases. The CDR3 contains 17 residues. Germline V gives CDR1 SGHRS, CDR2 YFSETQ. The CDR3 bases are TGCGCCAGCAGCTTGAGAGGGGCGCTAAGCTCCTACAATGAGCAGTTCTTC. Translated, it gives CASSLRGALSSYNEQFF. The whole variable domain, remainder taken from reference TRBV5-1 and TRBJ2-1, is KAGVTQTPRYLIKTRGQQVTLSCSPISGHRSVSWYQQTPGQGLQFLFEYFSETQRNKGNFPGRFSGRQFSNSRSEMNVSTLELGDSALYLCASSLRGALSSYNEQFFGPGTRLTVL.

The chain carries TRBV11-2 and TRBJ2-5; 9 nucleotides align to TRBD2. The CDR3 covers 18 residues. V was clipped by 0 bases and J by 2 bases; unmatched bases: 10. Per the germline V gene, CDR1 is SGHAT and CDR2 is FQNNGV. In DNA form, the CDR3 reads TGTGCCAGCAGCTTAGATGGTAGATGGCTAGCGGGACAAGAGACCCAGTACTTC. This sequence encodes CASSLDGRWLAGQETQYF.